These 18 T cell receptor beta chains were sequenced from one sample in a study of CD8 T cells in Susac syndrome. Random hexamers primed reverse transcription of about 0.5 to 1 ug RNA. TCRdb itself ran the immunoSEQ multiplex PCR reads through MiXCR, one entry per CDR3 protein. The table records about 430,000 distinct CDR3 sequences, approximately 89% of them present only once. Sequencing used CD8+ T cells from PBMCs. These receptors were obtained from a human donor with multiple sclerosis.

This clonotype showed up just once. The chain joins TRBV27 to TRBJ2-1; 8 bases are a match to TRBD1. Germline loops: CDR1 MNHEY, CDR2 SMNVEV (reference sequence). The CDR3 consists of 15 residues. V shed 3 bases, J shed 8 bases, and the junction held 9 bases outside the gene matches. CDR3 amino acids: CASSLGQGAFYEQFF. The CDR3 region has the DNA TGTGCCAGCAGTTTGGGGCAGGGGGCTTTCTATGAGCAGTTCTTC.

The CDR3: CASSGGTETGELFF. CDR3 nucleotides: TGTGCCAGCAGTGGGGGGACAGAAACCGGGGAGCTGTTTTTT. The chain links TRBV25-1 to TRBJ2-2; 7 bases match TRBD1. CDR1 and CDR2 from the germline V gene are MGHDK and SYGVNS. This CDR3 contains 14 residues. J was trimmed by 5 bases and V by 4 bases; bases with no gene match: 4.

The CDR3 sequence: CASSQDEQGAHVGNQPQHF. The CDR3 DNA reads as TGCGCCAGCAGCCAAGATGAACAGGGGGCCCACGTTGGCAATCAGCCCCAGCATTTT. The rearrangement links TRBV4-1 to TRBJ1-5; TRBD1 matches 9 bases. CDR3 length equals 19 residues. Germline assignment: CDR1 MGHRA and CDR2 YSYEKL. With V trimmed by 0 bases and J by 2 bases, 11 bases remained unmatched.

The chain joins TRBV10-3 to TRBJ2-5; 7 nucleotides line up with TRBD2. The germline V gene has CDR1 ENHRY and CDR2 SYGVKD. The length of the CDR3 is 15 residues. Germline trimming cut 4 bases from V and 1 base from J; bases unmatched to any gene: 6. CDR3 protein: CAISGEGYLQETQYF. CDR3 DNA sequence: TGTGCCATCAGTGGGGAGGGTTACCTCCAAGAGACCCAGTACTTC.

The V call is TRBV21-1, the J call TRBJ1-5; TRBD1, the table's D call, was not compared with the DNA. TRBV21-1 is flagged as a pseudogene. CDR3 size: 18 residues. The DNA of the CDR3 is TGTGCCAGCAGCAAAGGCGGGCAGGGGGCTGTCAGCAATCAGCCCCAGCATTTT. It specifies CASSKGGQGAVSNQPQHF.

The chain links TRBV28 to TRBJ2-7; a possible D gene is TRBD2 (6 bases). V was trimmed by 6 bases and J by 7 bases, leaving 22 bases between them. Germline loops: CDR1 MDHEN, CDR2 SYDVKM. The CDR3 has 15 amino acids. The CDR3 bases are TGTGCCAGCAGCCCCACTGACGGGGGAGTTTGGGAGCAGTACTTC. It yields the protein CASSPTDGGVWEQYF.

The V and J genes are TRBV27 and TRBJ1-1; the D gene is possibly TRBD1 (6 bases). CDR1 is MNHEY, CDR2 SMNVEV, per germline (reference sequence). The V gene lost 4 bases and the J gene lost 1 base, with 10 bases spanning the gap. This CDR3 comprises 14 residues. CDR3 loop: CASSWMTGNTEAFF. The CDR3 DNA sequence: TGTGCCAGCAGTTGGATGACAGGGAACACTGAAGCTTTCTTT.

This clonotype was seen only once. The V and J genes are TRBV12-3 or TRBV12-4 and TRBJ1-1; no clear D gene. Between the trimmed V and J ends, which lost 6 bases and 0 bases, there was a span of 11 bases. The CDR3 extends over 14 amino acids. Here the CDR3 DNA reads TGTGCCAGCAGCCCCAACAGCATGAACACTGAAGCTTTCTTT. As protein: CASSPNSMNTEAFF.

CDR3 sequence reads: CAWSPPGPEAFF. In nucleotides, the CDR3 is TGTGCCTGGAGCCCACCAGGCCCTGAAGCTTTCTTT. This chain uses TRBV30 with TRBJ1-1; D ambiguous. The CDR3 contains 12 residues. Germline CDR1 and CDR2: GTSNPN and SVGIG (reference sequence). V lost 3 bases, J lost 6 bases, and 11 bases lay in between.

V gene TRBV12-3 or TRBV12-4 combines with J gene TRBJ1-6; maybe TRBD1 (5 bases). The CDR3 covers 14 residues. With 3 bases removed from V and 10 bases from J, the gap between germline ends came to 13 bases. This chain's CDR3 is CASSFSLGESPLHF. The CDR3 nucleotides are TGTGCCAGCAGTTTTAGTCTAGGGGAGTCACCCCTCCACTTT.

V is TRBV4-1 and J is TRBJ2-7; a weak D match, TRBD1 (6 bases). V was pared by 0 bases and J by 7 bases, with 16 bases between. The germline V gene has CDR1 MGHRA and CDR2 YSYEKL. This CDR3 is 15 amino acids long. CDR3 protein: CASSQEQGIYFEQYF. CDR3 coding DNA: TGCGCCAGCAGCCAAGAGCAGGGGATTTATTTTGAGCAGTACTTC.

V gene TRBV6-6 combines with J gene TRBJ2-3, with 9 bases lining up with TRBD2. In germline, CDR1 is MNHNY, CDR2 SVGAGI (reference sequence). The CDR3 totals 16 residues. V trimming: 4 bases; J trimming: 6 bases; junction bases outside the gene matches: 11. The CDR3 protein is CASSLTGTSFGDTQYF. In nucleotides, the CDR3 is TGTGCCAGCAGTTTAACCGGGACTAGCTTCGGGGATACGCAGTATTTT.

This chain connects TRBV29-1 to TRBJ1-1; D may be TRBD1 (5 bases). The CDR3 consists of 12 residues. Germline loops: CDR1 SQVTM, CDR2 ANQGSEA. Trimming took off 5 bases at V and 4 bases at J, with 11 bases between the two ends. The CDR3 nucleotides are TGCAGCGTTTGGGGCAGCCCCACTGAAGCTTTCTTT. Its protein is CSVWGSPTEAFF.

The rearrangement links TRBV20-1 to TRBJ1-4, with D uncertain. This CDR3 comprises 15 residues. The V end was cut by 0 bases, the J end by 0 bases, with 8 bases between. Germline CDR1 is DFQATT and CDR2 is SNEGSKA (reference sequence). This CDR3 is CSARDSRSTNEKLFF. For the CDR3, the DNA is TGCAGTGCTAGAGATTCCCGGTCAACTAATGAAAAACTGTTTTTT.

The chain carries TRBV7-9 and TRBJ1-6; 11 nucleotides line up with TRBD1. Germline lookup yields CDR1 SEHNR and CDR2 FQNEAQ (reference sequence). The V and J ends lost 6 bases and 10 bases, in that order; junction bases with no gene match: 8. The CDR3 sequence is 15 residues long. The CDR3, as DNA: TGTGCCAGCAGTTTACCGGGACAGGGGGTCTCACCCCTCCACTTT. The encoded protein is CASSLPGQGVSPLHF.

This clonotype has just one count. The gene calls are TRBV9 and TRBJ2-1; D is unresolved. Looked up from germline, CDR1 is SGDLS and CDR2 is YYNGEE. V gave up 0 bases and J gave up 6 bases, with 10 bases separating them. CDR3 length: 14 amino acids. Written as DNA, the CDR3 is TGTGCCAGCAGCGTAGGGGTTAGCTTCAATGAGCAGTTCTTC. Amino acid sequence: CASSVGVSFNEQFF.

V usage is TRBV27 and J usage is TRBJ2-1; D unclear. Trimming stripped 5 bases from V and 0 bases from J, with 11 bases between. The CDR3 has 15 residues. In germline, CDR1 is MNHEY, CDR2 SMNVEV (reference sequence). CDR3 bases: TGTGCCAGCAGTCCCCTCGAGGTCTCCTACAATGAGCAGTTCTTC. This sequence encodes CASSPLEVSYNEQFF.

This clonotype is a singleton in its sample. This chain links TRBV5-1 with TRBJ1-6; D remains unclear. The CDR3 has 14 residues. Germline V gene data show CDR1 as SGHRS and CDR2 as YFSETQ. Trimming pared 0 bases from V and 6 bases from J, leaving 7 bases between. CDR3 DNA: TGCGCCAGCAGCTTGGGGGCCCTTAATTCACCCCTCCACTTT. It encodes CASSLGALNSPLHF.